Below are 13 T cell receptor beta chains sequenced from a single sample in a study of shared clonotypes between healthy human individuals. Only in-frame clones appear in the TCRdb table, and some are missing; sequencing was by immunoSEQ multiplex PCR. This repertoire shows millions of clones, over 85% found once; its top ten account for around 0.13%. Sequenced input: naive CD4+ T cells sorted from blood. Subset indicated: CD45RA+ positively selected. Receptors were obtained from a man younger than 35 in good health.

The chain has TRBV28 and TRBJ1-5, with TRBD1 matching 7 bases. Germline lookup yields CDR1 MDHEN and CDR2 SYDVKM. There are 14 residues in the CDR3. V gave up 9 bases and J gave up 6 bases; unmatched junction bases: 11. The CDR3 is CASRWGGGGQPQHF. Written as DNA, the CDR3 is TGTGCCAGTCGGTGGGGAGGGGGCGGTCAGCCCCAGCATTTT.

The CDR3 DNA reads as TGCAGCGTTAAAGGGAGGTTCGGAAACACCATATATTTT. Translating gives CSVKGRFGNTIYF. The chain uses TRBV29-1 and TRBJ1-3; D is undetermined. V gave up 5 bases and J gave up 4 bases, with 12 bases separating them. The length of the CDR3 is 13 residues. Germline CDR1 and CDR2: SQVTM and ANQGSEA.

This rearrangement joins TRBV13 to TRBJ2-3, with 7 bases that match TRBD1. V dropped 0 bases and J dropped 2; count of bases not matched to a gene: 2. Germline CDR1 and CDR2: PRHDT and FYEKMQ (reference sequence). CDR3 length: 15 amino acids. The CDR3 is CASSLGGQNTDTQYF. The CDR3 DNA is TGTGCCAGCAGCTTAGGGGGACAGAACACAGATACGCAGTATTTT.

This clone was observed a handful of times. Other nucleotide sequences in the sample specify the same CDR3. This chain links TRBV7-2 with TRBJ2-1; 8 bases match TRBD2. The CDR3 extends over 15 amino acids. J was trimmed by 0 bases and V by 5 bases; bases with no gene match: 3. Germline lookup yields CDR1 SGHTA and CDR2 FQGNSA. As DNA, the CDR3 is TGTGCCAGCAGCCTCAGCGGGAGCTCCTACAATGAGCAGTTCTTC. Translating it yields CASSLSGSSYNEQFF.

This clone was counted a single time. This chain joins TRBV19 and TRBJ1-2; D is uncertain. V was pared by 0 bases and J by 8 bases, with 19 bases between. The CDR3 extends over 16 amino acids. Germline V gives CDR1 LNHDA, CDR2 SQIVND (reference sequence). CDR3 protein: CASSIDHATTREGYTF. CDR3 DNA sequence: TGTGCCAGTAGTATAGATCATGCGACCACCCGGGAAGGCTACACCTTC.

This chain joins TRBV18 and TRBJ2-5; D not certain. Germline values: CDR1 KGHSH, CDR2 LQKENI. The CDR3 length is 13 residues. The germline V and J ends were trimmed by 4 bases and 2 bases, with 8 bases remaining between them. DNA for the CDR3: TGTGCCAGCTCACGCGACATTCAAGAGACCCAGTACTTC. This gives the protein CASSRDIQETQYF.

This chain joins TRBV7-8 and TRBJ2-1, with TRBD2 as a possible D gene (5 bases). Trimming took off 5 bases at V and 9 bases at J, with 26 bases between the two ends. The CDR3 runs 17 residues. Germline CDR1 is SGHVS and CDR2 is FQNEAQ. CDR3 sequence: CASSPYSGSSAFSEQFF. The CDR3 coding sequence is TGTGCCAGCAGCCCATACTCGGGGAGTTCGGCTTTCAGTGAGCAGTTCTTC.

The CDR3, as DNA: TGTGCCAGCAGAGTTACAGGGGGCTCCTACGAGCAGTACTTC. Translation: CASRVTGGSYEQYF. The chain combines TRBV6-5 with TRBJ2-7; 8 bases agree with TRBD1. CDR1 is MNHEY, CDR2 SVGAGI, per germline. The CDR3 length is 14 residues. Trimming cost V 6 bases and J 0 bases; bases outside gene matches: 4.

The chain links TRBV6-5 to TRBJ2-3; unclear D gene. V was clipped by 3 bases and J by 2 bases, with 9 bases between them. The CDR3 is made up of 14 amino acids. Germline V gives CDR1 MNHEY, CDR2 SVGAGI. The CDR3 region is CASSYRPNTDTQYF. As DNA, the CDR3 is TGTGCCAGCAGTTATCGTCCAAACACAGATACGCAGTATTTT.

CDR3 protein: CSVEDPGQGPGYTF. CDR3 DNA: TGCAGCGTTGAAGATCCCGGGCAGGGGCCTGGCTACACCTTC. The chain combines TRBV29-1 with TRBJ1-2, with D perhaps matching TRBD1 (6 bases). In germline, CDR1 is SQVTM, CDR2 ANQGSEA. The CDR3 runs 14 residues. Trimming removed 0 bases at V and 7 bases at J, with 15 bases between.

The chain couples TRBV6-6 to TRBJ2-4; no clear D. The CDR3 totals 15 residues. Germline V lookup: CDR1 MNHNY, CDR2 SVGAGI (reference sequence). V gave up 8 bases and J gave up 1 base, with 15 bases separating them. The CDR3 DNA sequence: TGTGCCAGCCGGAACGTCCCCACGGCCAAAAACATTCAGTACTTC. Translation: CASRNVPTAKNIQYF.

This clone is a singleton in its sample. The CDR3 nucleotides are TGCAGCGTTGTAGGCTCAGACGAGCAGTACTTC. Protein: CSVVGSDEQYF. The chain couples TRBV29-1 to TRBJ2-7; the D is unclear. V was clipped by 4 bases and J by 5 bases, with 9 bases between them. This CDR3 region has 11 residues. From germline, CDR1 is SQVTM and CDR2 ANQGSEA.

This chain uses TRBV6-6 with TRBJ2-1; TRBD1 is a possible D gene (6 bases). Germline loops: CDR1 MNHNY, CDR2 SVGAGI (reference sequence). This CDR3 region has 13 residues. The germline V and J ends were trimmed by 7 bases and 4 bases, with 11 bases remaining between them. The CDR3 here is CASKGQGYNEQFF. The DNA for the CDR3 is TGTGCCAGCAAGGGGCAGGGGTACAATGAGCAGTTCTTC.